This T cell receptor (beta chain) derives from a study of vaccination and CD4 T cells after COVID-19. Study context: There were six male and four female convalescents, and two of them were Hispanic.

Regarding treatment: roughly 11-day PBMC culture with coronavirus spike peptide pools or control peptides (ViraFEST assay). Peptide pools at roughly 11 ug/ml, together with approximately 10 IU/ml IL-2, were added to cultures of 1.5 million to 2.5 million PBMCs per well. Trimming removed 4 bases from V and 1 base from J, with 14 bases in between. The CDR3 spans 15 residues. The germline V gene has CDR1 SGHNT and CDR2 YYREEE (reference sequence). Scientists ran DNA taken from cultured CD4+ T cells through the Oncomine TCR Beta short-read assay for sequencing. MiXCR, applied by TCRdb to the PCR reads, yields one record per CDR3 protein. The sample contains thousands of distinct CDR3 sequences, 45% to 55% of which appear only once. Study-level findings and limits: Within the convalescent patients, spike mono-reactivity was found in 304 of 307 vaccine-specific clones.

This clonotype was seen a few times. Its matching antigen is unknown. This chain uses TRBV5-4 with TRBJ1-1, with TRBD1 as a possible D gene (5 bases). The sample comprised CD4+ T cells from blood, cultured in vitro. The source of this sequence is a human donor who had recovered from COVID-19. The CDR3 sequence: CASSPGRPGNTEAFF. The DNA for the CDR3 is TGTGCCAGCAGCCCAGGGCGCCCGGGGAACACTGAAGCTTTCTTT.